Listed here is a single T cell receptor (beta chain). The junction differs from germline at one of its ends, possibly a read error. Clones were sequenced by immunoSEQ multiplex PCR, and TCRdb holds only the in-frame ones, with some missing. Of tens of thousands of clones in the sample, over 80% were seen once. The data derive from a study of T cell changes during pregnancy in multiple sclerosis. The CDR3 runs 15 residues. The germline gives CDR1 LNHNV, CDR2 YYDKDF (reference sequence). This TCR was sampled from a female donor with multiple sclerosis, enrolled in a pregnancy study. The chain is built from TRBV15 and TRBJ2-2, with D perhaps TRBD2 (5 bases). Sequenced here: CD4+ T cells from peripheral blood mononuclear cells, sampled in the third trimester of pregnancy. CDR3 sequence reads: CATSRGRDNTGELFF. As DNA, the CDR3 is TGTGCCACCAGTAGAGGGAGAGATAACACCGGGGAGCTGTTTTTT. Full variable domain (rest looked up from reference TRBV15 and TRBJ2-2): DAMVIQNPRYQVTQFGKPVTLSCSQTLNHNVMYWYQQKSSQAPKLLFHYYDKDFNNEADTPDNFQSRRPNTSFCFLDIRSPGLGDTAMYLCATSRGRDNTGELFFGEGSRLTVL.